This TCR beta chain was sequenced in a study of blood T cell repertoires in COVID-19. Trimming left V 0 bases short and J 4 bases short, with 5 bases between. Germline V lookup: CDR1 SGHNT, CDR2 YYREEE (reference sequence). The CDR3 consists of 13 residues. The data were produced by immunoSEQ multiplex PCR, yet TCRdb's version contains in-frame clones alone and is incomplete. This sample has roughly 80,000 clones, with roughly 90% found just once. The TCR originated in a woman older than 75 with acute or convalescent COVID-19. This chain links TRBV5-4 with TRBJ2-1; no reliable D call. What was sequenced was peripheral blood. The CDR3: CASSLESYNEQFF. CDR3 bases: TGTGCCAGCAGCTTGGAATCGTACAATGAGCAGTTCTTC.